This T cell receptor beta chain was retrieved from a study of blood T cell repertoires in COVID-19. With 2 bases clipped from V and 6 bases from J, the junction kept 4 bases outside the gene matches. This CDR3 has 15 residues. Germline V lookup: CDR1 MNHEY, CDR2 SMNVEV (reference sequence). Sequencing was performed with immunoSEQ multiplex PCR; in TCRdb, only in-frame clones are kept and a portion is missing. The sample holds about 350,000 clones, around nine tenths seen once. This TCR was sampled from a woman under 30 who had recovered from COVID-19. The sequencing sample was made of peripheral blood. J is TRBJ2-1 and V is TRBV27, with 10 nucleotides matching TRBD2. The DNA for the CDR3 is TGTGCCAGCAGTTTAGGGGCTAGCGGGAGCAATGAGCAGTTCTTC. Translated: CASSLGASGSNEQFF.